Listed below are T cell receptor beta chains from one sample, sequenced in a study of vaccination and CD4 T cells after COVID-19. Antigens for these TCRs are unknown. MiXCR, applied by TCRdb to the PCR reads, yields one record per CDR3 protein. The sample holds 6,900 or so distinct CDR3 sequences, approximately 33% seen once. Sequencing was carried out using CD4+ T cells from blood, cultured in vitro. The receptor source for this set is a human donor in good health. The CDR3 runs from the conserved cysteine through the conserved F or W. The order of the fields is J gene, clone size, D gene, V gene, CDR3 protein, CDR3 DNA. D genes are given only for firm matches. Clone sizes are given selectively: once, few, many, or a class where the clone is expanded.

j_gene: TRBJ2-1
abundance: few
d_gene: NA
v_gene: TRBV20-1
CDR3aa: CSARDEWRGAYNEQFF
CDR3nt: TGCAGTGCTAGAGATGAGTGGAGGGGAGCCTACAATGAGCAGTTCTTC

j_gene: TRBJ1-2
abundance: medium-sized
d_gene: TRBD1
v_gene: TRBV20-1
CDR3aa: CSASGGKDSYGYTF
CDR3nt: TGCAGTGCTTCAGGGGGCAAAGACAGCTATGGCTACACCTTC

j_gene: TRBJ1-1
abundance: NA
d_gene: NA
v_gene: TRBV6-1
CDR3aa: CASKSQGDTEAFF
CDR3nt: TGTGCCAGCAAATCTCAGGGAGACACTGAAGCTTTCTTT

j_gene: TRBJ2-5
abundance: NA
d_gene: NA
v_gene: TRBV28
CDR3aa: CASSKWQETQYF
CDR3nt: TGTGCCAGCAGTAAGTGGCAAGAGACCCAGTACTTC

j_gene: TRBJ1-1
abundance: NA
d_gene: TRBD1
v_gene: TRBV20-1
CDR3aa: CSAERDRVSEAFF
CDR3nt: TGCAGTGCTGAAAGAGACAGGGTTAGTGAAGCTTTCTTT

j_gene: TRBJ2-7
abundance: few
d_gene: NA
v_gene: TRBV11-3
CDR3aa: CASSLETSYEQYF
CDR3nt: TGTGCCAGCAGCTTAGAAACCTCCTACGAGCAGTACTTC

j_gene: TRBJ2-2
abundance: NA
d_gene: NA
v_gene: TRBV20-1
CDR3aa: CSASRSGRTTGELFF
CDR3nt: TGCAGTGCTAGTCGAAGCGGGCGAACAACCGGGGAGCTGTTTTTT

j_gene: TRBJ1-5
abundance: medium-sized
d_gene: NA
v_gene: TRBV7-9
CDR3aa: CASSLGPGKPQHF
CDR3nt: TGTGCCAGCAGCCTAGGCCCGGGCAAGCCCCAGCATTTT

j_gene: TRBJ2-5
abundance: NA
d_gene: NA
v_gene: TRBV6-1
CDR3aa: CASSELRGETQYF
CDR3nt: TGTGCCAGCAGTGAGTTAAGGGGCGAGACCCAGTACTTC

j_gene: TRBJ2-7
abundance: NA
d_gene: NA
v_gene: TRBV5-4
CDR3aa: CASSLMGIHEQYF
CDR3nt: TGTGCCAGCAGCTTAATGGGGATCCACGAGCAGTACTTC

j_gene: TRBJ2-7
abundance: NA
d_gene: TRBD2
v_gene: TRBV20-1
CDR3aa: CSASPLAGGDGEQYF
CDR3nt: TGCAGTGCTAGCCCATTAGCGGGAGGGGATGGCGAGCAGTACTTC

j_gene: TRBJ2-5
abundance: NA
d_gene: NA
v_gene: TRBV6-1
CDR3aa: CASRSPGRRGETQYF
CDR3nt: TGTGCCAGCAGGAGCCCGGGTCGTAGGGGGGAGACCCAGTACTTC

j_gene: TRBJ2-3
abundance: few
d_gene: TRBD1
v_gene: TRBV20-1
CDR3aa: CSANDRGPSTDTQYF
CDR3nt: TGCAGTGCTAACGACAGGGGGCCTAGCACAGATACGCAGTATTTT

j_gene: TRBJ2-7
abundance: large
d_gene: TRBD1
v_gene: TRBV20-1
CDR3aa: CSARAPGQGLGWYF
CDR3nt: TGCAGTGCTAGGGCTCCGGGACAGGGGCTCGGATGGTACTTC

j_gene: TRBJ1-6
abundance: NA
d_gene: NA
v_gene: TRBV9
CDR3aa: CASSVGEGMDSPLHF
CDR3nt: TGTGCCAGCAGCGTAGGTGAGGGAATGGATTCACCCCTCCACTTT

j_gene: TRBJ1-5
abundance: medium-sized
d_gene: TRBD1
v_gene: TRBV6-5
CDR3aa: CASSWTGAQDQPQHF
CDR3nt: TGTGCCAGCAGTTGGACAGGGGCTCAAGATCAGCCCCAGCATTTT

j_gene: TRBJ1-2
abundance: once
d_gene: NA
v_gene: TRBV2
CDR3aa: CASNPGAGYTF
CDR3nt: TGTGCCAGCAACCCAGGGGCTGGCTACACCTTC

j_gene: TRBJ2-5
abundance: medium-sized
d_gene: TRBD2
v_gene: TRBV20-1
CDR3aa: CSARAGGGETQYF
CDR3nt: TGCAGTGCGAGAGCGGGAGGCGGAGAGACCCAGTACTTC

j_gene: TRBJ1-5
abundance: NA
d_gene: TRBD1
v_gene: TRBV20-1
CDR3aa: CSARERGRQPQHF
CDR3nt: TGCAGTGCTAGAGAAAGGGGGCGGCAGCCCCAGCATTTT

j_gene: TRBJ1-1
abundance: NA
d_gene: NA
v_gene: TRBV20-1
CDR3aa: CSARLIRSDTEAFF
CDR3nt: TGCAGTGCTAGACTCATCCGATCTGACACTGAAGCTTTCTTT

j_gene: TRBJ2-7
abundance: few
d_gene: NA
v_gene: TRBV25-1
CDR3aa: CASSGTADSYEQYF
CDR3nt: TGTGCCAGCAGTGGGACAGCCGACTCCTACGAGCAGTACTTC

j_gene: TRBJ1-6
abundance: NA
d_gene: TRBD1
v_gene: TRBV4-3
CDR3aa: CASSQDVTTGGRSPLHF
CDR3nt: TGCGCCAGCAGCCAAGATGTAACGACAGGGGGCCGGTCACCCCTCCACTTT

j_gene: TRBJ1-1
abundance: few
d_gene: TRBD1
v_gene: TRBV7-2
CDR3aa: CASSLGDRRNTEAFF
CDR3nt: TGTGCCAGCAGCTTAGGGGACAGAAGGAACACTGAAGCTTTCTTT

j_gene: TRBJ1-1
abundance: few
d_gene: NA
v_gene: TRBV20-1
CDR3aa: CSASAGSWNTEAFF
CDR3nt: TGCAGTGCCAGTGCGGGGTCTTGGAACACTGAAGCTTTCTTT

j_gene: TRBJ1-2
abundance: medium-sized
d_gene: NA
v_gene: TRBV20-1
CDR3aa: CSAPALGNYGYTF
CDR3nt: TGCAGTGCTCCGGCGCTGGGAAACTATGGCTACACCTTC

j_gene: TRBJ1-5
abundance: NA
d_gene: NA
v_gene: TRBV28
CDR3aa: CASSQSLTDDQPQHF
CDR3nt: TGTGCCAGCAGTCAATCCTTGACGGATGATCAGCCCCAGCATTTT

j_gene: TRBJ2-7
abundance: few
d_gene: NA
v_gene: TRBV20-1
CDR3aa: CSARVPSTYEQYF
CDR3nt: TGCAGTGCTAGAGTCCCGTCGACTTACGAGCAGTACTTC

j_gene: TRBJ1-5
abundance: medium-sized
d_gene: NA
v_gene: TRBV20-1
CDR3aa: CSAAQPGGGSQPQHF
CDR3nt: TGCAGTGCGGCCCAACCGGGGGGGGGATCGCAGCCCCAGCATTTT

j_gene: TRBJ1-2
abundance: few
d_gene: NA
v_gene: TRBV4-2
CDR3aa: CASSQEHGYTF
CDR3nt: TGTGCCAGCAGCCAGGAACATGGCTACACCTTC

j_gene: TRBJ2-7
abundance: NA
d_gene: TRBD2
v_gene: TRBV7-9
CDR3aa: CASSVWGLADEQYF
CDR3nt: TGTGCCAGCAGCGTGTGGGGACTAGCGGACGAGCAGTACTTC

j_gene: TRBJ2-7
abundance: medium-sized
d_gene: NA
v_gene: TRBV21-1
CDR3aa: CASSYEQYF
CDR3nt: TGTGCCAGCAGCTACGAGCAGTACTTC

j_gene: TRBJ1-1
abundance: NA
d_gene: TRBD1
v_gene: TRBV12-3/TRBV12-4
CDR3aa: CASSLDRDTEAFF
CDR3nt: TGTGCCAGCAGTCTGGACAGGGACACTGAAGCTTTCTTT

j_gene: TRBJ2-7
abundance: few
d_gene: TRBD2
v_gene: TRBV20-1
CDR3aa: CSAAPGGSTYEQYF
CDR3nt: TGCAGTGCAGCCCCGGGAGGGTCTACCTACGAGCAGTACTTC

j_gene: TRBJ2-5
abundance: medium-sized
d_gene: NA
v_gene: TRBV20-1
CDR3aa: CSALGAQETQYF
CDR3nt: TGCAGTGCCCTGGGGGCACAAGAGACCCAGTACTTC

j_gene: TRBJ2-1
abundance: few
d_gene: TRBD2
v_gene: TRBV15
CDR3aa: CATSTSQRGEQFF
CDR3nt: TGTGCCACCTCCACGTCCCAGCGGGGTGAGCAGTTCTTC

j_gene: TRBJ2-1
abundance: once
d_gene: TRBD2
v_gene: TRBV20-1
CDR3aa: CAERAGGRDEQFF
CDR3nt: TGCGCCGAGCGAGCGGGAGGAAGGGATGAGCAGTTCTTC

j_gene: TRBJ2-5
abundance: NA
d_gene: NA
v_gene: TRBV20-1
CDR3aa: CSARIASQDQETQYF
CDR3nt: TGCAGTGCTAGAATAGCCTCCCAGGACCAAGAGACCCAGTACTTC

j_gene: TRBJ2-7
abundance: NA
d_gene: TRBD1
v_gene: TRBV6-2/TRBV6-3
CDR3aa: CASRPGQGNHEQYF
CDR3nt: TGTGCCAGCAGGCCGGGACAGGGGAACCACGAGCAGTACTTC

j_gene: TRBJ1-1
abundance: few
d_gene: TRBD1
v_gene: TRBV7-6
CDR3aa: CASRRQGAHTEAFF
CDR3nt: TGTGCCAGCAGGCGACAGGGGGCGCACACTGAAGCTTTCTTT

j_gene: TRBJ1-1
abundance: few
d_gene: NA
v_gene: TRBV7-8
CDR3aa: CASSANTEAFF
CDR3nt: TGTGCCAGCAGCGCGAACACTGAAGCTTTCTTT

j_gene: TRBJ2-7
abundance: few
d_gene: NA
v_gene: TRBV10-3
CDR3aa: CAIGVFSYEQYF
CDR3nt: TGTGCCATCGGGGTCTTCTCCTACGAGCAGTACTTC

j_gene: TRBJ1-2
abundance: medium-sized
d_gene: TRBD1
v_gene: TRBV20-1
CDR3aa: CSATLDREFGYTF
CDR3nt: TGCAGTGCTACACTCGACAGGGAGTTTGGCTACACCTTC

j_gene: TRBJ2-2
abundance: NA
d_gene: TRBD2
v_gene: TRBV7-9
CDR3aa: CASSTRGAGATGELFF
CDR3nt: TGTGCCAGCAGCACCCGAGGAGCGGGGGCCACCGGGGAGCTGTTTTTT

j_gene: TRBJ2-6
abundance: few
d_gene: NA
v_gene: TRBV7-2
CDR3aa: CASSSRVLGANVLTF
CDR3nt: TGTGCCAGCAGTTCCAGGGTGTTAGGGGCCAACGTCCTGACTTTC

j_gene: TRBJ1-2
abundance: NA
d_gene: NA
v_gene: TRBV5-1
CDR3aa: CASSLAIGNYGYTF
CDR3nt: TGCGCCAGCAGCTTGGCCATCGGGAACTATGGCTACACCTTC